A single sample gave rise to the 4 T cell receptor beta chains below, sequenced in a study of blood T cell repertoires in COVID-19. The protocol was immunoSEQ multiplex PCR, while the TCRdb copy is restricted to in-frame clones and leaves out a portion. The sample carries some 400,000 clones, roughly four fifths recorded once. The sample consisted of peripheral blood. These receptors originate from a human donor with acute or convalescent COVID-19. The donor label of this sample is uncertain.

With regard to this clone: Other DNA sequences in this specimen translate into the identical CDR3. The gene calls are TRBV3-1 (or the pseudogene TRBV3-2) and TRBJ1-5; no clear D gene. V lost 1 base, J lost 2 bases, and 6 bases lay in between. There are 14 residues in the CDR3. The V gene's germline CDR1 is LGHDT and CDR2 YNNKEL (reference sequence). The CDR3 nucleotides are TGTGCCAGCAGCCAAGCGTCAGGCAATCAGCCCCAGCATTTT. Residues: CASSQASGNQPQHF.

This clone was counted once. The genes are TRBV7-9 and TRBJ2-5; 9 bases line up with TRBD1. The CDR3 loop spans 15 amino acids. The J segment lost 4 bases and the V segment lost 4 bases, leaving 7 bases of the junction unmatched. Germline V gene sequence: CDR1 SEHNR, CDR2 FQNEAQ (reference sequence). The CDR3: CASSSRTGEAETQYF. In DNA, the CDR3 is TGTGCCAGCAGCTCGCGGACAGGGGAGGCAGAGACCCAGTACTTC.

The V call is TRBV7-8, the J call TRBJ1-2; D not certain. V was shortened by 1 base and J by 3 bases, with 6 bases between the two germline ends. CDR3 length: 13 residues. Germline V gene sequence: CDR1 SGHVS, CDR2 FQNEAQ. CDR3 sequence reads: CASSLVGDYGYTF. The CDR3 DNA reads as TGTGCCAGCAGCTTAGTAGGAGACTATGGCTACACCTTC.

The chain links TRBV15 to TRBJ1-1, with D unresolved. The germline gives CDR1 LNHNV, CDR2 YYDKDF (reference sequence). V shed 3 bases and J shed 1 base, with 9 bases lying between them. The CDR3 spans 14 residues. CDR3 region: CATSSSLANTEAFF. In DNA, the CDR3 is TGTGCCACCAGCAGTAGTCTCGCGAACACTGAAGCTTTCTTT.